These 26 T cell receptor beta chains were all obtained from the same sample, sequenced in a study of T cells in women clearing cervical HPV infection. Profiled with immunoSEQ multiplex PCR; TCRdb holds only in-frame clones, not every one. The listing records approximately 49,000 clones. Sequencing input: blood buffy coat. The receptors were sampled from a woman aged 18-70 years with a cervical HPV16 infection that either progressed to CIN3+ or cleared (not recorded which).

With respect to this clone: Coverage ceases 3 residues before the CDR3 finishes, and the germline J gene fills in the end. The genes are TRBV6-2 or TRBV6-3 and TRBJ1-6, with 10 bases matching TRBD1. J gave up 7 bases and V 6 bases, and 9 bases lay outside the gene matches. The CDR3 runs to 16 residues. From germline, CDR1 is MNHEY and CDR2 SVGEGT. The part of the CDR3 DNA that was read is TGTGCCAGCAGCAGTCCCGGGACAGGGGACAATTCACCC. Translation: CASSSPGTGDNSP. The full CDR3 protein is CASSSPGTGDNSPLHF.

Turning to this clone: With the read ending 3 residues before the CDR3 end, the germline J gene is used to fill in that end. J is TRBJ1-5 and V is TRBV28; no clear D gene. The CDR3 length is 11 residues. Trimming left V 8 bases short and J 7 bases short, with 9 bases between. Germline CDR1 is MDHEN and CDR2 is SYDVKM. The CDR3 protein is CASGRMQPQHF. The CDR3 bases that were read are TGTGCCAGCGGCAGAATGCAGCCC. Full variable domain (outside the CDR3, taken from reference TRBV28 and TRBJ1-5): DVKVTQSSRYLVKRTGEKVFLECVQDMDHENMFWYRQDPGLGLRLIYFSYDVKMKEKGDIPEGYSVSREKKERFSLILESASTNQTSMYLCASGRMQPQHFGDGTRLSIL.

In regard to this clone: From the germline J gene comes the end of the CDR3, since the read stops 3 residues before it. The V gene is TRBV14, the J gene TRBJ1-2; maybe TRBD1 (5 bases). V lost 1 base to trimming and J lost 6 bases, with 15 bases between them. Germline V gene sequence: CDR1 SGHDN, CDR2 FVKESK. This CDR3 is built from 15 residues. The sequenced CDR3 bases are TGTGCCAGCAGCCAAGGACAGTGGGAGGGAAATGGC. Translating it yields CASSQGQWEGNG. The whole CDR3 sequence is CASSQGQWEGNGYTF.

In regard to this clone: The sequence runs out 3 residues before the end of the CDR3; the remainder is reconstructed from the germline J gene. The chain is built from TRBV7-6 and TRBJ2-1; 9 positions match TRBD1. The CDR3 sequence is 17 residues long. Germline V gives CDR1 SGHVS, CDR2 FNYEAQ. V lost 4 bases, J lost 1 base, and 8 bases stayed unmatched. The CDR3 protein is CASSWGQGGHSYNEQFF. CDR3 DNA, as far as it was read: TGTGCCAGCAGCTGGGGACAGGGAGGCCATTCCTACAATGAG.

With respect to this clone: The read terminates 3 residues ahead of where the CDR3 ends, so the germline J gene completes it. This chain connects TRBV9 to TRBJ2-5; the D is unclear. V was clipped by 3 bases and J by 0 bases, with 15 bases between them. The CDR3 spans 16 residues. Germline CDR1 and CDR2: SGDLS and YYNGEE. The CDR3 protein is CASSALGQSYQETQYF. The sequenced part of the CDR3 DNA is TGTGCCAGCAGCGCCTTGGGCCAGTCGTACCAAGAGACC.

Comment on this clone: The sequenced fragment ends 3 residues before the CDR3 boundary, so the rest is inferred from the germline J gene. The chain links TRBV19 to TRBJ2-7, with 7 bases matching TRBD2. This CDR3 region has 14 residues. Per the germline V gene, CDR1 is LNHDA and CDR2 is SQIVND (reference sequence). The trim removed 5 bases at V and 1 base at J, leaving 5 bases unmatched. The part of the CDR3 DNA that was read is TGTGCCAGTAGTGCGAGCGGGAATTCCTACGAG. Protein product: CASSASGNSYE. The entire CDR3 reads CASSASGNSYEQYF.

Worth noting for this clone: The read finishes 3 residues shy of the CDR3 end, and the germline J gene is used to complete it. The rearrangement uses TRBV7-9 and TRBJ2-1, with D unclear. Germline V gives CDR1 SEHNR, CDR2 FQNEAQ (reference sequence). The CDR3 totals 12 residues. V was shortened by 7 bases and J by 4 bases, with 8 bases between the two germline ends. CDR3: CASKLGYNEQFF. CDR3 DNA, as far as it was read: TGTGCCAGCAAATTAGGGTACAATGAG.

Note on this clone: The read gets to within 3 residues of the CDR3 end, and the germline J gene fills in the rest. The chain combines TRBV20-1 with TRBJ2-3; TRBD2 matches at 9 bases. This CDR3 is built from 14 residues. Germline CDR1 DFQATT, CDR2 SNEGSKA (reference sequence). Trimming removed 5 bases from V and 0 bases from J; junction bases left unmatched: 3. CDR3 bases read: TGCAGTGCTCGACTAGCGGCTAGCACAGATACG. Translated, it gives CSARLAASTDT. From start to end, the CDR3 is CSARLAASTDTQYF.

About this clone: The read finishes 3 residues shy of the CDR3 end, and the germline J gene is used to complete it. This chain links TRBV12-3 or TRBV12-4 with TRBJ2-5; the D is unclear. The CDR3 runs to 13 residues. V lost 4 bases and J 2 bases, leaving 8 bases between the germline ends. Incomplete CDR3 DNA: TGTGCCAGCAGTTACAGTGATCAAGAGACC. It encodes CASSYSDQET. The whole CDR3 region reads CASSYSDQETQYF.

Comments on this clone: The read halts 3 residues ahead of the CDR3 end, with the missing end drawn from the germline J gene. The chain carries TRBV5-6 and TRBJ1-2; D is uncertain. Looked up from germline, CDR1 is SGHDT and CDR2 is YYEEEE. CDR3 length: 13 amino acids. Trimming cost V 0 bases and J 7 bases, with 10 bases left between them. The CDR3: CASSLDASSGYTF. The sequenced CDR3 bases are TGTGCCAGCAGCTTGGATGCGAGTTCTGGC.

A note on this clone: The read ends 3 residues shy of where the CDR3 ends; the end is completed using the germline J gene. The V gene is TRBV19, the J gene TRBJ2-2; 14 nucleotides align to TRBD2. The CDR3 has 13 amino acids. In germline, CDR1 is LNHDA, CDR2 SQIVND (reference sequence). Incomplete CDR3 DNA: TGTGCCAGTAGTGCAGGACTAGCGGGAGGG. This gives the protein CASSAGLAGG. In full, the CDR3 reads CASSAGLAGGLFF.

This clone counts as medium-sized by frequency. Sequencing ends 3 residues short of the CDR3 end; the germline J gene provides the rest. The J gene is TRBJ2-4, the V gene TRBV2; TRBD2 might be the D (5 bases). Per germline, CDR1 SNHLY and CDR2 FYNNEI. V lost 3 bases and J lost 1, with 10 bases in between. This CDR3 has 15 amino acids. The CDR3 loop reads CASSEEVAAKNIQYF. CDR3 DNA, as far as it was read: TGTGCCAGCAGTGAGGAGGTAGCGGCCAAAAACATT. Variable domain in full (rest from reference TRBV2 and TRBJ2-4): EPEVTQTPSHQVTQMGQEVILRCVPISNHLYFYWYRQILGQKVEFLVSFYNNEISEKSEIFDDQFSVERPDGSNFTLKIRSTKLEDSAMYFCASSEEVAAKNIQYFGAGTRLSVL.

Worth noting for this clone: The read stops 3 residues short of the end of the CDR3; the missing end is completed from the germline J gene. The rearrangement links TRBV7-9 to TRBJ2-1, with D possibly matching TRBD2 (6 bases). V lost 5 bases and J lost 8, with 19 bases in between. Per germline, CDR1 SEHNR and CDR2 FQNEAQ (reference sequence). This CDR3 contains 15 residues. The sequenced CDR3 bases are TGTGCCAGCAGCCCCCCGAGACTAGGGTTTCATGAG. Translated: CASSPPRLGFHE. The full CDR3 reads CASSPPRLGFHEQFF.

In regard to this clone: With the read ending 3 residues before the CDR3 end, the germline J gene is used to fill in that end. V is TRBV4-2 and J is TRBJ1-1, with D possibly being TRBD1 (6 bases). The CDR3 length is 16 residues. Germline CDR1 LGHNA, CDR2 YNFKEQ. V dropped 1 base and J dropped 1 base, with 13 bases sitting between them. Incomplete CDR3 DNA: TGTGCCAGCAGCCAAGTAGGCAGGGGCGAGAACACTGAA. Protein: CASSQVGRGENTE. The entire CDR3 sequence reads CASSQVGRGENTEAFF.

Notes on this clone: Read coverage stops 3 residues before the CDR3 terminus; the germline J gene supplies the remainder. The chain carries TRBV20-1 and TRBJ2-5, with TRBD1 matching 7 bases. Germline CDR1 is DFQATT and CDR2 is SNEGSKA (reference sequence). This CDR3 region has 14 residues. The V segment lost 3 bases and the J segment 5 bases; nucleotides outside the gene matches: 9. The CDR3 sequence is CSARVTGAWETQYF. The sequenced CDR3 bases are TGCAGTGCTAGGGTCACAGGGGCGTGGGAGACC.

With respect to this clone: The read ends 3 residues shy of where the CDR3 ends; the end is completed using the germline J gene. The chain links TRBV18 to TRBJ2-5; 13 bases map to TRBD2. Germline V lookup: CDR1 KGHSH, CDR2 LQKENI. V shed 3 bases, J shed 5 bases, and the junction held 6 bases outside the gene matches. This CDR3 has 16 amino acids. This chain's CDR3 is CASSPTSGLAGETQYF. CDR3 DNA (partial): TGTGCCAGCTCACCGACCTCGGGACTAGCGGGGGAGACC.

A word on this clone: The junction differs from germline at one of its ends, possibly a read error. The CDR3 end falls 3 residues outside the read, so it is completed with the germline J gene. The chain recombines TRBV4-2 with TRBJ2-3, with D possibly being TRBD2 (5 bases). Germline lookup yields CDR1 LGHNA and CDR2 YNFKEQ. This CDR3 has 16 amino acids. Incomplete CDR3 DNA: TGCGCCAGCAGCCAAGATCGTCCCCGGGGATCGGATACG. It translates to CASSQDRPRGSDT. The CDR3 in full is CASSQDRPRGSDTQYF.

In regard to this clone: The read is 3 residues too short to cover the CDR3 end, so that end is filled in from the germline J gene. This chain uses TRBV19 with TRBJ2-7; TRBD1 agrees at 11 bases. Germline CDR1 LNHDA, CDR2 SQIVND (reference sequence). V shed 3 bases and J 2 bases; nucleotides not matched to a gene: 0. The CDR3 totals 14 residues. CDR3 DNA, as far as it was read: TGTGCCAGTAGTATGGGACAGGGGGCCTACGAG. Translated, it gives CASSMGQGAYE. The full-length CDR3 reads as CASSMGQGAYEQYF.

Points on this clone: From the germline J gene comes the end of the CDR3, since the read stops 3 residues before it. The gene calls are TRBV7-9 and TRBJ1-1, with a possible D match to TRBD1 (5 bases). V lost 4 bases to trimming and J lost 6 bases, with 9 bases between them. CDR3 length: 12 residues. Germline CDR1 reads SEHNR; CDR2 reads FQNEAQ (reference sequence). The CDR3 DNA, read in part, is TGTGCCAGCAGCTCTGGGGGGGCTGAA. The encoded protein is CASSSGGAE. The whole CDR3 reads CASSSGGAEAFF.

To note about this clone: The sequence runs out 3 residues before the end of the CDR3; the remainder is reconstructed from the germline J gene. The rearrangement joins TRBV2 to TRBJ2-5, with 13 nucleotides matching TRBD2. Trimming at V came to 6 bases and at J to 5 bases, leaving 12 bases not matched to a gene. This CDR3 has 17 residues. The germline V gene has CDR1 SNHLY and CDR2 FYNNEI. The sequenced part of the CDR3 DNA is TGTGCCAGCAGGAGGATAGCCGGGACTAGCGGGAAGGAGACC. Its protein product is CASRRIAGTSGKET. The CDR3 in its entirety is CASRRIAGTSGKETQYF.

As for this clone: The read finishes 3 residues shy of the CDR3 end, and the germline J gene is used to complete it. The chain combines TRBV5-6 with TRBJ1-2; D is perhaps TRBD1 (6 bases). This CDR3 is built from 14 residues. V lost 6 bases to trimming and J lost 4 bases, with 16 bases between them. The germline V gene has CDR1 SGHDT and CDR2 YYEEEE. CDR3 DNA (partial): TGTGCCAGCACCACCGCCAGGGGATCCTATGGC. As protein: CASTTARGSYG. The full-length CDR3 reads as CASTTARGSYGYTF. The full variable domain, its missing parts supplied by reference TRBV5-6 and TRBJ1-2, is DAGVTQSPTHLIKTRGQQVTLRCSPKSGHDTVSWYQQALGQGPQFIFQYYEEEERQRGNFPDRFSGHQFPNYSSELNVNALLLGDSALYLCASTTARGSYGYTFGSGTRLTVV.

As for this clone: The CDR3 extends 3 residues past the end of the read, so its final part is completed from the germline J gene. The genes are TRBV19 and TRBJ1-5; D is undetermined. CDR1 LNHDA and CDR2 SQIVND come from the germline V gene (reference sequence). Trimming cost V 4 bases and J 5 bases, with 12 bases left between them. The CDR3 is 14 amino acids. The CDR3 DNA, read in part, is TGTGCCAGTAGTACCGATTCCGGGGATCAGCCC. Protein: CASSTDSGDQP. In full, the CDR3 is CASSTDSGDQPQHF.

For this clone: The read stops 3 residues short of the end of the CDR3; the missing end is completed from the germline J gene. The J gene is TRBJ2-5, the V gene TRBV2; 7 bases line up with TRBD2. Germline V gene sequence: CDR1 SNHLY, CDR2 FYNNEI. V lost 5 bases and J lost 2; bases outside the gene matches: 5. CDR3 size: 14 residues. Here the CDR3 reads CASSPWGGQETQYF. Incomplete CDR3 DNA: TGTGCCAGCAGTCCATGGGGGGGTCAAGAGACC.

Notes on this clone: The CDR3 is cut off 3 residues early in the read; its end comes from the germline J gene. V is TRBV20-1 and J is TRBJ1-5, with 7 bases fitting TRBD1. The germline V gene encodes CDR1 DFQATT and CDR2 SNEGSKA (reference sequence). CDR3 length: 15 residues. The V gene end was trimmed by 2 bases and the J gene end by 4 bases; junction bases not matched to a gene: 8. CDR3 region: CSARNRDSLNQPQHF. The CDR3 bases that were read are TGCAGTGCTAGAAACCGGGACAGCTTAAATCAGCCC.

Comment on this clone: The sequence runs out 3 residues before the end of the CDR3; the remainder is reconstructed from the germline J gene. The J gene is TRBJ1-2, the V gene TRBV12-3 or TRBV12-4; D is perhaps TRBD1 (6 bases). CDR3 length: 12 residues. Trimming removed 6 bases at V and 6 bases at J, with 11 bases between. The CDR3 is CASSYRDDGYTF. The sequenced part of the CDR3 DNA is TGTGCCAGCAGCTACAGGGACGATGGC.

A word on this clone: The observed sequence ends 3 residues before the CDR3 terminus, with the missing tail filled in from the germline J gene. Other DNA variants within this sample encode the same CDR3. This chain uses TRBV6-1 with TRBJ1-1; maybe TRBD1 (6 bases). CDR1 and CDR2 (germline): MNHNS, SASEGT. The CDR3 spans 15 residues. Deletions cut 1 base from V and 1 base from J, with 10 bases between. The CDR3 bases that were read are TGTGCCAGCAGTGAAGGACAGGTCGGGAACACTGAA. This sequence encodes CASSEGQVGNTE. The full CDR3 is CASSEGQVGNTEAFF.